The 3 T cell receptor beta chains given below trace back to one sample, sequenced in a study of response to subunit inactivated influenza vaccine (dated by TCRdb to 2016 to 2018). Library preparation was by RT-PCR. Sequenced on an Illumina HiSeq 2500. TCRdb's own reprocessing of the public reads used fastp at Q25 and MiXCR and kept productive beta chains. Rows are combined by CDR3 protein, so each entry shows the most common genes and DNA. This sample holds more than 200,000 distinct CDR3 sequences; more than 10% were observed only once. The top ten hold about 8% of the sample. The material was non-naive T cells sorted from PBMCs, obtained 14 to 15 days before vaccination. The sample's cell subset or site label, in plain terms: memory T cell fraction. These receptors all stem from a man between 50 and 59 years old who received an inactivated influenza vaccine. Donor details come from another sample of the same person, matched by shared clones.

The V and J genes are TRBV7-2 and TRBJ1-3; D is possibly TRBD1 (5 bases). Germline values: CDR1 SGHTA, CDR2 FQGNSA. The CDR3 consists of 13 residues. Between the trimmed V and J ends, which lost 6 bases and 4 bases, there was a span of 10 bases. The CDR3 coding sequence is TGTGCCAGCAGTCCCTACAGGGGAAACACCATATATTTT. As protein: CASSPYRGNTIYF.

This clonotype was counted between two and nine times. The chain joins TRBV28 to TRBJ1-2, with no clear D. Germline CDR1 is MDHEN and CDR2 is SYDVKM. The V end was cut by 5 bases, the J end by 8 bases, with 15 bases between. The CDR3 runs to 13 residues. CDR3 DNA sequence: TGTGCCAGCAGTGCGGACCCAAGGAGAGGCTACACCTTC. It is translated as CASSADPRRGYTF.

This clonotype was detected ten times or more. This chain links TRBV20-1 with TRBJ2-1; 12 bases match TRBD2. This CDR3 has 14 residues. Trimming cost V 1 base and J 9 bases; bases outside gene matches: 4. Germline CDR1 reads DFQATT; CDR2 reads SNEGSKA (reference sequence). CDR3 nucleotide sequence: TGCAGTGCTAGAGCTAGCGGGAGGGCGGGTGAGCAGTTCTTC. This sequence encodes CSARASGRAGEQFF.